This is a list of T cell receptor beta chains from one sample in a study of beta chain features in type 1 diabetes. TCRdb's copy holds only in-frame clones and misses some; the assay was immunoSEQ multiplex PCR. The sample lists about 360,000 clones; over 10% were seen once. Sequencing input: naive CD4+ T cells from blood. All receptors come from a man aged 18 to 30 in good health. The CDR3 runs from the conserved cysteine through the conserved F or W. Fields, in order: clone size, J gene, V gene, D gene, CDR3 DNA, CDR3 protein. The D gene is left open where the match is weak. Some rows have no size entry. The others give once, few or many, or a class for an expanded clone.

>.|TRBJ1-5|TRBV6-5|TRBD1
TGTGCCAGCAGAAAGATGGACAGGGAAAATCAGCCCCAGCATTTT
CASRKMDRENQPQHF
>few|TRBJ1-4|TRBV2|.
TGTGCCAGCACCAACCGGGACACGGGTGAAAAACTGTTTTTT
CASTNRDTGEKLFF
>few|TRBJ2-1|TRBV28|.
TGTGCCAGCAGTACCATGAGATTGGAGCAGTTCTTC
CASSTMRLEQFF
>few|TRBJ1-2|TRBV28|.
TGTGCCACCTTAAGCCCTAACTATGGCTACACCTTC
CATLSPNYGYTF
>.|TRBJ2-5|TRBV5-1|.
TGCGCCAGCAGCCCCCGCCCGGGCCAAGAGACCCAGTACTTC
CASSPRPGQETQYF
>.|TRBJ2-7|TRBV19|.
TGTGCCAGTAGTGAGGCCCCAGGGGCGATCTCCTACGAGCAGTACTTC
CASSEAPGAISYEQYF
>.|TRBJ2-1|TRBV5-6|TRBD1
TGTGCCAGCAGCTTGGTTGTAGGGGGACAGGGTTTCGATGAGCAGTTCTTC
CASSLVVGGQGFDEQFF
>.|TRBJ2-7|TRBV5-4|TRBD1
TGTGCCAGCAGCGAGGGCGGGACAGGGGGTTACGAGCAGTACTTC
CASSEGGTGGYEQYF
>.|TRBJ2-2|TRBV20-1|.
TGCAGTGCTAGCGGTACCGGGGAGCTGTTTTTT
CSASGTGELFF
>.|TRBJ2-1|TRBV7-3|TRBD2
TGTGCCAGCAGCGCTAGCGGGGGGAACTACAATGAGCAGTTCTTC
CASSASGGNYNEQFF
>.|TRBJ1-5|TRBV19|.
TGTGCCAGTAGTATCGGAGGGGCTCAGCCCCAGCATTTT
CASSIGGAQPQHF
>.|TRBJ2-4|TRBV19|.
TGTGCCAGTAGTACCCATGGGCTTCCAGCCAAAAACATTCAGTACTTC
CASSTHGLPAKNIQYF
>.|TRBJ2-5|TRBV7-2|.
TGTGCCAGCCAATGGCAGGGTGAAGAGACCCAGTACTTC
CASQWQGEETQYF